This is a list of T cell receptor beta chains from one sample in a study of CD8 T cells in Susac syndrome. TCRdb fed the immunoSEQ multiplex PCR reads into MiXCR, producing one record per CDR3 protein. The data show about 150,000 distinct CDR3 sequences, about 96% seen once. Source material: CD4+ T cells from PBMCs. Receptors were obtained from a human donor with Susac syndrome. Both conserved end residues are part of each CDR3. The D gene is left open where the match is weak. Not every row has a clone size; where given, it reads once, few, many or a size class.

>once|TRBJ2-5|.|TRBV12-3/TRBV12-4
CASMPRVRETQYF
TGTGCCAGCATGCCGCGGGTGAGGGAGACCCAGTACTTC
>.|TRBJ1-2|.|TRBV7-2
CASSLGTGTGSNYGYTF
TGTGCCAGCAGCTTAGGCACCGGGACGGGATCTAACTATGGCTACACCTTC
>.|TRBJ1-4|TRBD1|TRBV12-3/TRBV12-4
CASSLLPTGANEKLFF
TGTGCCAGCAGTTTACTACCGACAGGGGCAAATGAAAAACTGTTTTTT
>.|TRBJ2-7|.|TRBV30
CAWSPHWFGEQYF
TGTGCCTGGAGTCCCCATTGGTTCGGCGAGCAGTACTTC
>.|TRBJ1-1|.|TRBV6-5
CASSYRPDAPEAFF
TGTGCCAGCAGTTACCGTCCGGACGCTCCTGAAGCTTTCTTT
>.|TRBJ2-5|.|TRBV20-1
CSARDVNGKETQYF
TGCAGTGCTAGAGATGTTAACGGGAAAGAGACCCAGTACTTC
>.|TRBJ1-5|.|TRBV2
CASRLGGSSNQPQHF
TGTGCCAGCCGCCTGGGGGGCTCAAGCAATCAGCCCCAGCATTTT
>.|TRBJ1-2|.|TRBV5-1
CASSSWTVAYGYTF
TGCGCCAGCAGCTCGTGGACCGTCGCCTATGGCTACACCTTC
>.|TRBJ2-7|TRBD2|TRBV30
CAWSGGGSAYEQYF
TGTGCCTGGAGTGGGGGAGGGTCCGCCTACGAGCAGTACTTC
>once|TRBJ2-6|.|TRBV5-1
CASSLRSISGANVLTF
TGCGCCAGCAGCTTGCGCAGTATCTCTGGGGCCAACGTCCTGACTTTC
>.|TRBJ1-6|.|TRBV7-9
CASSLGPVRGSPLHF
TGTGCCAGCAGCTTAGGACCTGTTCGGGGTTCACCCCTCCACTTT
>.|TRBJ1-1|.|TRBV14
CASSQDLRGAEAFF
TGTGCCAGCAGCCAAGATCTAAGGGGTGCTGAAGCTTTCTTT
>.|TRBJ2-5|TRBD1|TRBV12-3/TRBV12-4
CASRPTGGQETQYF
TGTGCCAGCAGGCCGACAGGGGGCCAAGAGACCCAGTACTTC
>once|TRBJ1-1|.|TRBV20-1
CTSPRGSTEAFF
TGCACCTCCCCCCGGGGGTCCACTGAAGCTTTCTTT
>.|TRBJ1-2|.|TRBV7-2
CASSLAAGGYTF
TGTGCCAGCAGCTTAGCGGCGGGAGGCTACACCTTC
>.|TRBJ1-5|.|TRBV12-3/TRBV12-4
CASSLEGTQPQHF
TGTGCCAGCAGTTTAGAAGGGACTCAGCCCCAGCATTTT
>.|TRBJ1-2|.|TRBV20-1
CSARQGVNYGYTF
TGCAGTGCTAGACAGGGCGTCAACTATGGCTACACCTTC
>.|TRBJ1-6|TRBD1|TRBV3-1
CASSQDRMNSPLHF
TGTGCCAGCAGCCAGGACAGGATGAATTCACCCCTCCACTTT
>.|TRBJ2-5|TRBD2|TRBV27
CATSPGLGETQYF
TGTGCCACCTCTCCGGGACTAGGAGAGACCCAGTACTTC
>.|TRBJ2-7|TRBD2|TRBV28
CASSLPGLGEQYF
TGTGCCAGCAGTTTACCCGGACTAGGCGAGCAGTACTTC
>.|TRBJ2-7|TRBD2|TRBV5-6
CASSLGAGGRRSYEQYF
TGTGCCAGCAGCTTGGGGGCGGGGGGTAGACGCTCCTACGAGCAGTACTTC
>.|TRBJ2-3|TRBD2|TRBV20-1
CSAREGSTDTQYF
TGCAGTGCTCGGGAGGGAAGCACAGATACGCAGTATTTT
>.|TRBJ2-6|TRBD1|TRBV7-3
CASSLDSRQGLANVLTF
TGTGCCAGCAGCTTGGATAGCCGACAGGGGTTGGCCAACGTCCTGACTTTC
>.|TRBJ1-5|.|TRBV20-1
CSAREGAGPQHF
TGCAGTGCTAGAGAAGGCGCGGGCCCCCAGCATTTT
>.|TRBJ2-7|.|TRBV29-1
CSVGLQGFSYEQYF
TGCAGCGTGGGACTACAGGGGTTCTCCTACGAGCAGTACTTC
>.|TRBJ1-1|.|TRBV6-6
CASGIWQEAFF
TGTGCCAGCGGCATCTGGCAGGAAGCTTTCTTT
>.|TRBJ2-2|.|TRBV29-1
CSVVRGGTGELFF
TGCAGCGTTGTCAGGGGCGGGACCGGGGAGCTGTTTTTT